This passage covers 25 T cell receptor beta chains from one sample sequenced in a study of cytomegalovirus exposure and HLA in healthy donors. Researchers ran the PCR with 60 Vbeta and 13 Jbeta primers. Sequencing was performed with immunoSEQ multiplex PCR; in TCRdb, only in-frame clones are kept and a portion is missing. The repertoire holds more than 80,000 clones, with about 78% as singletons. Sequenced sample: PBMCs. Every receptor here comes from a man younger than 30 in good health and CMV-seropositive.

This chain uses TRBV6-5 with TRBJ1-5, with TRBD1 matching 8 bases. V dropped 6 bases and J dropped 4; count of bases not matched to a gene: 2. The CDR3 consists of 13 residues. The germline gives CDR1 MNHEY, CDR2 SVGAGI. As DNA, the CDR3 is TGTGCCAGCAGATGGGACAGGAATCAGCCCCAGCATTTT. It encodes CASRWDRNQPQHF.

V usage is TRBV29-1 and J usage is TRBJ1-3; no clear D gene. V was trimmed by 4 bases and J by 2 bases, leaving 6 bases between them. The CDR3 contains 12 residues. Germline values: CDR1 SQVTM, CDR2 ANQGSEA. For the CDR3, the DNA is TGCAGCGTTGCCAGAACTGGAAACACCATATATTTT. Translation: CSVARTGNTIYF. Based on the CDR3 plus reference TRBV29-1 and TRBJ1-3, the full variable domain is SAVISQKPSRDICQRGTSLTIQCQVDSQVTMMFWYRQQPGQSLTLIATANQGSEATYESGFVIDKFPISRPNLTFSTLTVSNMSPEDSSIYLCSVARTGNTIYFGEGSWLTVV.

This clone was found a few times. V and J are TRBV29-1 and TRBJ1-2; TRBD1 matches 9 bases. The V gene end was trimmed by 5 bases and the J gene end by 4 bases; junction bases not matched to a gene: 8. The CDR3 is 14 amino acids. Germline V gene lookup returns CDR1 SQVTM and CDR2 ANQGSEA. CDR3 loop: CSVRQGGTGYGYTF. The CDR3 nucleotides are TGCAGCGTTCGACAGGGGGGAACGGGCTATGGCTACACCTTC.

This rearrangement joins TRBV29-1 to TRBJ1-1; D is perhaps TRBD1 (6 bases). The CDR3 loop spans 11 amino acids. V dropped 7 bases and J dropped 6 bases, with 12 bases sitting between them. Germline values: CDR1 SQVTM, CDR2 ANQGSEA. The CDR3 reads CSAVGAPEAFF. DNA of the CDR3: TGCAGCGCTGTGGGGGCACCTGAAGCTTTCTTT.

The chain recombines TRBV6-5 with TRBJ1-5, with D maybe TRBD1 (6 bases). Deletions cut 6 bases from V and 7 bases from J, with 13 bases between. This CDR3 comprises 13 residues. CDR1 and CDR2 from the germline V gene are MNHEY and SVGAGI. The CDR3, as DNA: TGTGCCAGCAGACAGGGACGAGGGCAGCCCCAGCATTTT. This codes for CASRQGRGQPQHF.

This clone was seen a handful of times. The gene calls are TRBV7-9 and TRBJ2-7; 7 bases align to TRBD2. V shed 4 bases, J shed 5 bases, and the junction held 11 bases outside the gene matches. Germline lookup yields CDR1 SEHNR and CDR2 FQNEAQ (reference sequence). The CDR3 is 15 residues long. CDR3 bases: TGTGCCAGCAGCTGGGCGGGCGGGAGACTCGACGAGCAGTACTTC. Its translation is CASSWAGGRLDEQYF. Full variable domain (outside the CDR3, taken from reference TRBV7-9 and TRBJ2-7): DTGVSQNPRHKITKRGQNVTFRCDPISEHNRLYWYRQTLGQGPEFLTYFQNEAQLEKSRLLSDRFSAERPKGSFSTLEIQRTEQGDSAMYLCASSWAGGRLDEQYFGPGTRLTVT.

CDR3 amino acids: CATSSRQGRAFF. The CDR3, as DNA: TGTGCCACCAGCAGTCGACAGGGGCGAGCTTTCTTT. The chain uses TRBV15 and TRBJ1-1, with 8 nucleotides matching TRBD1. The J segment lost 10 bases and the V segment lost 3 bases, leaving 4 bases of the junction unmatched. Germline V gene data show CDR1 as LNHNV and CDR2 as YYDKDF (reference sequence). This CDR3 has 12 residues. Looking up the rest from reference TRBV15 and TRBJ1-1 gives the full variable domain: DAMVIQNPRYQVTQFGKPVTLSCSQTLNHNVMYWYQQKSSQAPKLLFHYYDKDFNNEADTPDNFQSRRPNTSFCFLDIRSPGLGDTAMYLCATSSRQGRAFFGQGTRLTVV.

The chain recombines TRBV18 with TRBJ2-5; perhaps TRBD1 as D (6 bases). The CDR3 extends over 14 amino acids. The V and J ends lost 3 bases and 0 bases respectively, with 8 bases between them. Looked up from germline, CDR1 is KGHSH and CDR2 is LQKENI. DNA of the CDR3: TGTGCCAGCTCACCGCAGGGGAACCAAGAGACCCAGTACTTC. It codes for CASSPQGNQETQYF.

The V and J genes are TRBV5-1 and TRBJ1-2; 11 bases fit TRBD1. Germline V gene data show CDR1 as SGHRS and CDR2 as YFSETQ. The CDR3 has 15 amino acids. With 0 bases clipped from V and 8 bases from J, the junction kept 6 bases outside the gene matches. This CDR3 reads CASSLAGQGAEGYTF. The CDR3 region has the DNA TGCGCCAGCAGCTTGGCCGGACAGGGGGCGGAGGGCTACACCTTC.

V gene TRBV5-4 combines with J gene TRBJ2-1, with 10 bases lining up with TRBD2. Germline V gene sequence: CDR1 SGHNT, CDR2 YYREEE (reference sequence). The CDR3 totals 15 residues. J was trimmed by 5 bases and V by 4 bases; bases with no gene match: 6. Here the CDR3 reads CASSHRTSGHNEQFF. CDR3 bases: TGTGCCAGCAGCCATAGGACTAGCGGCCACAATGAGCAGTTCTTC.

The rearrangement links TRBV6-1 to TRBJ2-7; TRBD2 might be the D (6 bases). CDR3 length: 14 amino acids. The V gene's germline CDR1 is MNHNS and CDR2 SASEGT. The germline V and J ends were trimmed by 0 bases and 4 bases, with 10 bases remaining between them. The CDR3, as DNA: TGTGCCAGCAGTGAAGCGGTAGGGAGGTACGAGCAGTACTTC. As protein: CASSEAVGRYEQYF.

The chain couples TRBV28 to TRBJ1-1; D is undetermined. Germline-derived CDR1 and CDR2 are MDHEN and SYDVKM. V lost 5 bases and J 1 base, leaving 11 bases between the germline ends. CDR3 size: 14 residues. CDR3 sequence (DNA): TGTGCCAGCAGTCCAAGAACAGAGAACACTGAAGCTTTCTTT. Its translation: CASSPRTENTEAFF.

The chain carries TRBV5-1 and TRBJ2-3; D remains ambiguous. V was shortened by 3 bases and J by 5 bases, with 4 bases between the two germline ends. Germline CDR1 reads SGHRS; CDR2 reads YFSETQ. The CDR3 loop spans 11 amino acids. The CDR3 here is CASSWRDTQYF. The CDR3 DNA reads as TGCGCCAGCAGCTGGAGAGATACGCAGTATTTT.

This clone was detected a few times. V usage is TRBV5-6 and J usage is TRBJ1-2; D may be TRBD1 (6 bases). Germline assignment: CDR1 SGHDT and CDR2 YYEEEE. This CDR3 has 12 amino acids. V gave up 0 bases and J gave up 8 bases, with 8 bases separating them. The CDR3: CASSLVRGGYTF. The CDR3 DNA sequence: TGTGCCAGCAGCTTGGTTAGGGGGGGCTACACCTTC.

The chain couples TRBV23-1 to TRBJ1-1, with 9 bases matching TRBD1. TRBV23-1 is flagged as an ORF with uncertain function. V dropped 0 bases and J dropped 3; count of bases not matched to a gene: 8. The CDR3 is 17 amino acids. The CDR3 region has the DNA TGCGCCAGCAGTCAATCGATCGGGGACAGGGTGGACACTGAAGCTTTCTTT. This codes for CASSQSIGDRVDTEAFF.

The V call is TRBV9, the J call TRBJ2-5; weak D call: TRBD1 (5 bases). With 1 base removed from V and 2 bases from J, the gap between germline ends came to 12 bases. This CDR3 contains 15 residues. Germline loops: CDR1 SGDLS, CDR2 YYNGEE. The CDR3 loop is CASSVNPDRQETQYF. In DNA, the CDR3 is TGTGCCAGCAGCGTAAACCCCGACAGACAAGAGACCCAGTACTTC.

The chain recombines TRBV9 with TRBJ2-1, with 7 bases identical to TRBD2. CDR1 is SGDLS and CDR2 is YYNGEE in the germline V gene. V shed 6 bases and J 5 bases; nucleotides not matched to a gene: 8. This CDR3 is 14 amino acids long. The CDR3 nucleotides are TGTGCCAGCACTAAAGGGAGGGTTCACAATGAGCAGTTCTTC. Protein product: CASTKGRVHNEQFF.

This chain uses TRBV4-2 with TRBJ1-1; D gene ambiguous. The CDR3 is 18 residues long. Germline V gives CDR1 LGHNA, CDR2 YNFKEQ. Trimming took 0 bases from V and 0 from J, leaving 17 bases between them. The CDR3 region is CASSQDVPPGNMNTEAFF. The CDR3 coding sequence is TGTGCCAGCAGCCAAGACGTCCCACCGGGAAACATGAACACTGAAGCTTTCTTT.

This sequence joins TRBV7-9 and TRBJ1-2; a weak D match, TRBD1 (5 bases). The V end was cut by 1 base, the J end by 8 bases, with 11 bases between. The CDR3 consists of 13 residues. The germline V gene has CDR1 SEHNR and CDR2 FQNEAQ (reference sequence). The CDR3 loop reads CASSLGQGRGYTF. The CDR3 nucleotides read TGTGCCAGCAGCTTAGGTCAGGGCAGAGGCTACACCTTC. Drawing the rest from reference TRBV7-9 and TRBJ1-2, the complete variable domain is DTGVSQNPRHKITKRGQNVTFRCDPISEHNRLYWYRQTLGQGPEFLTYFQNEAQLEKSRLLSDRFSAERPKGSFSTLEIQRTEQGDSAMYLCASSLGQGRGYTFGSGTRLTVV.

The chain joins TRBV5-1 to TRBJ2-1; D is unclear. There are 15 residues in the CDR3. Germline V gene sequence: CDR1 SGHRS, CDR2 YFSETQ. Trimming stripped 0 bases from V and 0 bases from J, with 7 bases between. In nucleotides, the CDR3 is TGCGCCAGCAGCTTGGCCTCGAGCTCCTACAATGAGCAGTTCTTC. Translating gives CASSLASSSYNEQFF.

The CDR3: CASGRGGRSTGANVLTF. The CDR3 DNA is TGCGCCAGCGGGCGAGGCGGGAGATCAACCGGGGCCAACGTCCTGACTTTC. This chain joins TRBV5-1 and TRBJ2-6; 7 bases match TRBD2. After removal of 7 bases from V and 4 bases from J, the junction contained 14 bases not matched to a gene. The CDR3 extends over 17 amino acids. The V gene's germline CDR1 is SGHRS and CDR2 YFSETQ.

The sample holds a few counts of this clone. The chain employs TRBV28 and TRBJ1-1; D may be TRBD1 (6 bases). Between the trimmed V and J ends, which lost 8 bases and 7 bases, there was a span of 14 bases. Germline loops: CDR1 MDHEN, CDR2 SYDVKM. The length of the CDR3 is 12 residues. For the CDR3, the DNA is TGTGCCAGCCTCGGACAGCCGGTTGAAGCTTTCTTT. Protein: CASLGQPVEAFF.

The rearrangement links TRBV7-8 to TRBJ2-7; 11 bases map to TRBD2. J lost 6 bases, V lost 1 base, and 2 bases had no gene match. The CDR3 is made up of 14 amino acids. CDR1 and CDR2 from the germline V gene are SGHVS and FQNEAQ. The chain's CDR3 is CASSLGLAGPEQYF. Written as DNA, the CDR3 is TGTGCCAGCAGCTTAGGACTAGCGGGACCCGAGCAGTACTTC.

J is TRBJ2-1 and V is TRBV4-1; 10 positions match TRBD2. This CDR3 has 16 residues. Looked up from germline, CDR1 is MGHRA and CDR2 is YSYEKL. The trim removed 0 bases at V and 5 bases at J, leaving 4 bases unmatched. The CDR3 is CASSQEQREGHNEQFF. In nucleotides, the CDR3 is TGCGCCAGCAGCCAAGAACAGCGGGAGGGCCACAATGAGCAGTTCTTC.

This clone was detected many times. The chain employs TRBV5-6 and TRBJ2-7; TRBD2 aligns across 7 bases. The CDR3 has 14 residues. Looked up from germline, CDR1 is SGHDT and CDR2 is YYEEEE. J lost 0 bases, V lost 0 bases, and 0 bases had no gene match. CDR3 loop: CASSLGTSSYEQYF. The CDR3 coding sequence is TGTGCCAGCAGCTTGGGGACTAGCTCCTACGAGCAGTACTTC.